This paragraph covers one T cell receptor (beta chain) sequence. This entry belongs to a study of blood T cell repertoires in COVID-19. The protocol was immunoSEQ multiplex PCR, while the TCRdb copy is restricted to in-frame clones and leaves out a portion. This sample has around 190,000 clones; about 81% occur once, and the top ten carry 9.2%. The CDR3 runs 13 residues. Germline V gene data show CDR1 as GTSNPN and CDR2 as SVGIG (reference sequence). The V end lost 4 bases, the J end lost 5 bases, and 9 bases lay between the germline ends. Symptom resolution, clearance, or two negative PCRs marked the recovered donors of Cohort 3.

The genes are TRBV30 and TRBJ1-6; possibly TRBD1 for D (5 bases). The specimen sequenced was PBMCs or T cells enriched from blood (not recorded which). This TCR derives from a man aged 40-55 years who had recovered from COVID-19. CDR3 DNA sequence: TGTGCCTGGAACACAGGCCATAATTCACCCCTCCACTTT. It translates to CAWNTGHNSPLHF.